Presented here are 9 T cell receptor beta chains from one specimen sequenced in a study of blood T cell repertoires in COVID-19. Using immunoSEQ multiplex PCR, the repertoire was profiled, and TCRdb retains in-frame clones only, with some absent. The sample yields around 390,000 clones, roughly 89% seen once. Material: PBMCs or T cells enriched from blood (not recorded which). The receptors come from a woman aged 45-65 years who had recovered from COVID-19.

The chain has TRBV30 and TRBJ1-6; D is unclear. This CDR3 is built from 12 residues. Germline loops: CDR1 GTSNPN, CDR2 SVGIG (reference sequence). The V gene lost 8 bases and the J gene lost 9 bases, with 14 bases spanning the gap. The CDR3 sequence is CAGARRGSPLHF. In DNA form, the CDR3 reads TGTGCCGGAGCCAGACGGGGTTCACCCCTCCACTTT.

The V gene is TRBV12-3 or TRBV12-4, the J gene TRBJ1-2; D is ambiguous. The length of the CDR3 is 11 residues. The germline V and J ends were trimmed by 5 bases and 2 bases, with 3 bases remaining between them. The CDR3 DNA reads TGTGCCAGCAGTCCGAACTATGGCTACACCTTC. Translating gives CASSPNYGYTF.

This clone was observed once. The J gene is TRBJ2-7, the V gene TRBV19, with 10 bases identical to TRBD1. Germline V gene data show CDR1 as LNHDA and CDR2 as SQIVND (reference sequence). This CDR3 has 14 residues. The trim removed 4 bases at V and 3 bases at J, leaving 3 bases unmatched. The CDR3 reads CASSRGTGDYEQYF. CDR3 DNA sequence: TGTGCCAGTAGTAGAGGGACAGGGGACTACGAGCAGTACTTC.

V usage is TRBV7-8 and J usage is TRBJ2-1, with 7 bases that match TRBD2. Per germline, CDR1 SGHVS and CDR2 FQNEAQ. After removal of 0 bases from V and 6 bases from J, the junction contained 2 bases not matched to a gene. The CDR3 runs 14 residues. The CDR3 bases are TGTGCCAGCAGCTTAGCTGGGGGGGGCAATGAGCAGTTCTTC. Encoded protein: CASSLAGGGNEQFF.

This clone is a singleton in its sample. The chain's CDR3 is CASSFRTGATNSPLHF. The CDR3 DNA is TGTGCCAGCAGCTTTCGGACAGGGGCAACCAATTCACCCCTCCACTTT. The chain has TRBV5-4 and TRBJ1-6; 9 bases map to TRBD1. CDR1 SGHNT and CDR2 YYREEE come from the germline V gene (reference sequence). V was pared by 2 bases and J by 7 bases, with 7 bases of the junction left unmatched. This CDR3 contains 16 residues. Filled out from reference TRBV5-4 and TRBJ1-6, the complete variable domain reads ETGVTQSPTHLIKTRGQQVTLRCSSQSGHNTVSWYQQALGQGPQFIFQYYREEENGRGNFPPRFSGLQFPNYSSELNVNALELDDSALYLCASSFRTGATNSPLHFGNGTRLTVT.

The V and J genes are TRBV11-2 and TRBJ2-3, with 8 bases matching TRBD2. This CDR3 comprises 15 residues. Germline loops: CDR1 SGHAT, CDR2 FQNNGV. Trimming took 5 bases from V and 8 from J; bases not matched to a gene: 12. In DNA form, the CDR3 reads TGTGCCAGCAGCCCGCCCTCGGGGGGGCTTCTTACGCAGTATTTT. Protein product: CASSPPSGGLLTQYF.

The V call is TRBV9, the J call TRBJ2-7, with TRBD2 identical over 9 bases. CDR1 and CDR2 (germline): SGDLS, YYNGEE. The V and J ends lost 0 bases and 5 bases, in that order; junction bases with no gene match: 6. The length of the CDR3 is 15 residues. CDR3 nucleotide sequence: TGTGCCAGCAGCGTAGGGGGTAGCGGGGGCGACGAGCAGTACTTC. This gives the protein CASSVGGSGGDEQYF.

This clone was counted a single time. CDR3 DNA sequence: TGTGCCAGCAGCCCCCCCGGGAATGAGCAGTTCTTC. It is translated as CASSPPGNEQFF. V usage is TRBV11-3 and J usage is TRBJ2-1; the D is unclear. The CDR3 consists of 12 residues. V lost 5 bases and J 7 bases, leaving 9 bases between the germline ends. Germline V gene sequence: CDR1 SGHNT, CDR2 YENEEA. Full variable domain (outside the CDR3, taken from reference TRBV11-3 and TRBJ2-1): EAGVVQSPRYKIIEKKQPVAFWCNPISGHNTLYWYLQNLGQGPELLIRYENEEAVDDSQLPKDRFSAERLKGVDSTLKIQPAELGDSAVYLCASSPPGNEQFFGPGTRLTVL.

The genes are TRBV6-5 and TRBJ1-5; D is perhaps TRBD1 (5 bases). This CDR3 is built from 15 residues. V lost 0 bases and J 6 bases, leaving 12 bases between the germline ends. Germline CDR1 MNHEY, CDR2 SVGAGI. CDR3 protein: CASSYSPGLGQPQHF. The CDR3 nucleotides read TGTGCCAGCAGTTACTCGCCAGGGCTCGGTCAGCCCCAGCATTTT.